This T cell receptor beta chain was profiled in a study of read filtering for tumor transcriptome and immune sequencing. At the level of the study: Roughly 8 patients were R-ISS I, approximately 15 were R-ISS II, about seven were R-ISS III.

Study-wide results and caveats: The CD138-negative fraction was mixed bone marrow immune cells, not pure T cells. In IR-seq, single-read clonotypes were roughly 80% of clonotypes but approximately 4% of reads.

From about 400 ng of RNA, a library with molecular barcoded alpha/delta and beta/gamma adaptors was made. TCRdb fed the reads into MiXCR, producing one record per CDR3 protein. The sample carries some 130,000 distinct CDR3 sequences, 13% recorded once. This clonotype was counted many times. What it binds is unknown. The specimen was a population of CD138-negative cells sorted from bone marrow. This receptor was taken from a donor at least 40 years old with multiple myeloma.

This CDR3 reads CASSSAITDTQYF. CDR3 in DNA: TGTGCCAGCAGCTCAGCAATCACAGATACGCAGTATTTT. The chain combines TRBV7-8 with TRBJ2-3; D is uncertain. The CDR3 is 13 amino acids. V was trimmed by 4 bases and J by 2 bases, leaving 7 bases between them. Per germline, CDR1 SGHVS and CDR2 FQNEAQ.